A selection of T cell receptor beta chains follows, all from one sample in a study of cytomegalovirus exposure and HLA in healthy donors. TCRdb's table, derived via immunoSEQ multiplex PCR, lists solely in-frame clones and lacks some. The table lists fewer than 200,000 clones, 78% of them singletons. Sequenced material: PBMCs. The receptors shown here come from a woman aged 25 to 39 in good health and CMV-seropositive. CDR3s include the opening cysteine and the closing phenylalanine or tryptophan. The order of the fields is D gene, V gene, J gene, CDR3 protein. A D gene is named only where the DNA matches it firmly.

>NA|TRBV5-6|TRBJ2-2
CASSFTRTGELFF
>NA|TRBV30|TRBJ1-5
CAWSVSGLREQPQHF
>TRBD2|TRBV9|TRBJ2-7
CASSVGTSGYEQYF
>NA|TRBV5-3|TRBJ2-7
CARRQEIYEQYF
>TRBD1|TRBV30|TRBJ1-2
CAWGQTGTPYGYTF
>TRBD1|TRBV4-2|TRBJ1-4
CASSRPSGTGNEKLFF
>TRBD2|TRBV29-1|TRBJ2-5
CSAKDSRGGEQYF
>TRBD2|TRBV7-9|TRBJ2-7
CSSSSPLAGRPYEQYF
>TRBD1|TRBV2|TRBJ2-2
CASGTGQGTAGELFF
>NA|TRBV9|TRBJ2-7
CASSVGPFSSYEQYF
>NA|TRBV5-1|TRBJ2-5
CASSSAGGLGREGQYF
>TRBD1|TRBV6-1|TRBJ1-2
CASSEVGTGDGYTF
>TRBD1|TRBV30|TRBJ2-7
CAWMRGQGTYEQYF
>NA|TRBV11-1|TRBJ2-7
CASSFDSQRDEQYF
>NA|TRBV5-6|TRBJ1-6
CASSLNSYNSPLHF
>NA|TRBV7-3|TRBJ2-1
CASSLGSSYNEQFF
>NA|TRBV6-5|TRBJ2-3
CASSRGGTGADTQYF
>TRBD1|TRBV27|TRBJ2-3
CASSPGTGGNTQYF
>NA|TRBV19|TRBJ2-2
CASSIGARAGELFF
>NA|TRBV4-1|TRBJ2-1
CASSQGLAIGYNEQFF
>NA|TRBV21-1|TRBJ1-4
CASSKASFATNEKLFF
>NA|TRBV6-1|TRBJ2-5
CASSETWVGETQYF
>TRBD2|TRBV19|TRBJ2-1
CASHNIAGGHDEQFF
>TRBD1|TRBV11-2|TRBJ2-7
CASSSLGQGRHEQYF
>NA|TRBV19|TRBJ1-5
CASSELRGSNQPQHF
>NA|TRBV5-1|TRBJ1-1
CASSLAETGNTEAFF
>NA|TRBV7-2|TRBJ1-2
CASSTGPPYGYTF
>TRBD2|TRBV6-6|TRBJ2-5
CASGSPRGGPGATQYF
>TRBD1|TRBV4-1|TRBJ1-6
CASSQGQGSPYNSPLHF